What follows are 23 T cell receptor beta chains derived from one specimen sequenced in a study of cytomegalovirus exposure and HLA in healthy donors. The primer mix had 60 Vbeta and 13 Jbeta primers. Data came from immunoSEQ multiplex PCR; TCRdb stores just in-frame clones and leaves some out. The data contain 150,000 to 200,000 clones, 80% of them seen just once; the ten biggest clones take up around 1.9%. The sample consisted of PBMCs. These receptors all stem from a woman in her twenties or thirties in good health and CMV-seronegative.

This chain links TRBV7-2 with TRBJ1-5; D is perhaps TRBD1 (6 bases). The ends were cut back, 2 bases at V and 7 bases at J, with 9 bases in the middle. The germline CDR1 and CDR2 sequences are SGHTA and FQGNSA. This CDR3 has 13 amino acids. In DNA form, the CDR3 reads TGTGCCAGCAGCTTACGGGGACAACAGCCCCAGCATTTT. Translating gives CASSLRGQQPQHF.

The genes are TRBV7-2 and TRBJ2-3; D possibly corresponds to TRBD2 (6 bases). V lost 2 bases, J lost 1 base, and 22 bases lay in between. This CDR3 has 19 residues. Germline CDR1 is SGHTA and CDR2 is FQGNSA. CDR3 amino acids: CASSLSLGRGGARTDTQYF. The CDR3 region has the DNA TGTGCCAGCAGCTTATCTTTGGGACGGGGCGGGGCCCGCACAGATACGCAGTATTTT.

The chain recombines TRBV15 with TRBJ2-2; D perhaps matches TRBD2 (5 bases). V lost 0 bases, J lost 9 bases, and 8 bases lay in between. The CDR3 has 13 residues. Germline V gene data show CDR1 as LNHNV and CDR2 as YYDKDF (reference sequence). DNA for the CDR3: TGTGCCACCAGCAGAGATACGGGGAGGGAGCTGTTTTTT. Encoded protein: CATSRDTGRELFF.

The chain is built from TRBV6-5 and TRBJ2-2, with TRBD2 identical over 8 bases. This CDR3 comprises 15 residues. Per germline, CDR1 MNHEY and CDR2 SVGAGI. V shed 0 bases, J shed 5 bases, and the junction held 2 bases outside the gene matches. CDR3 nucleotides: TGTGCCAGCAGTTACTCGGCTAGCGGGACCGGGGAGCTGTTTTTT. This translates into CASSYSASGTGELFF.

With regard to this clone: Other DNA sequences in the sample encode the same CDR3. The chain has TRBV2 and TRBJ2-6, with no clear D. The germline CDR1 and CDR2 sequences are SNHLY and FYNNEI. The CDR3 runs 15 residues. The V end was cut by 3 bases, the J end by 0 bases, with 6 bases between. The CDR3 loop reads CASSDWASGANVLTF. The CDR3, as DNA: TGTGCCAGCAGTGATTGGGCCTCTGGGGCCAACGTCCTGACTTTC.

The rearrangement links TRBV4-2 to TRBJ1-2, with TRBD1 as a possible D gene (6 bases). The germline gives CDR1 LGHNA, CDR2 YNFKEQ. The length of the CDR3 is 16 residues. The V end lost 0 bases, the J end lost 0 bases, and 11 bases lay between the germline ends. The CDR3 here is CASSQDRGGANYGYTF. The CDR3 DNA reads as TGTGCCAGCAGCCAAGATCGGGGGGGCGCTAACTATGGCTACACCTTC.

The chain links TRBV4-3 to TRBJ1-2; perhaps TRBD1 as D (5 bases). This CDR3 spans 16 amino acids. CDR1 is LGHNA and CDR2 is YSLEER in the germline V gene. Trimming stripped 0 bases from V and 5 bases from J, with 16 bases between. CDR3 protein: CASSQDSGRATYGYTF. The CDR3 DNA reads TGCGCCAGCAGCCAAGACTCCGGCAGGGCCACGTATGGCTACACCTTC.

The chain employs TRBV7-6 and TRBJ2-1; D possibly corresponds to TRBD2 (6 bases). The CDR3 sequence is 13 residues long. Deletions cut 0 bases from V and 9 bases from J, with 9 bases between. CDR1 SGHVS and CDR2 FNYEAQ come from the germline V gene. The CDR3: CASSLARGSEQFF. In DNA, the CDR3 is TGTGCCAGCAGCTTAGCGCGGGGAAGTGAGCAGTTCTTC.

The chain links TRBV21-1 to TRBJ1-1; the table's D call, TRBD1, has no DNA check behind it. TRBV21-1 is given as a pseudogene. The CDR3 runs 12 residues. Written as DNA, the CDR3 is TGTGCCAGCAGCAATCCAAACACTGAAGCTTTCTTT. Amino acid sequence: CASSNPNTEAFF.

This clone was recorded only once. This chain connects TRBV29-1 to TRBJ1-1; tentatively, D is TRBD1 (5 bases). This CDR3 region has 13 residues. V lost 6 bases and J lost 0, with 11 bases in between. Germline CDR1 reads SQVTM; CDR2 reads ANQGSEA. The CDR3 sequence is CSVPTELNTEAFF. CDR3 DNA sequence: TGCAGCGTACCGACAGAATTGAACACTGAAGCTTTCTTT.

The gene calls are TRBV6-5 and TRBJ2-3; 13 bases are shared with TRBD2. V lost 6 bases to trimming and J lost 9 bases; unmatched junction nucleotides: 9. The CDR3 is 15 amino acids. In germline, CDR1 is MNHEY, CDR2 SVGAGI. For the CDR3, the DNA is TGTGCCAGCAGCCCACTAGCGGGGGGGCCGGGAACGCAGTATTTT. Translated: CASSPLAGGPGTQYF.

The V call is TRBV9, the J call TRBJ2-7; TRBD1 matches at 7 bases. The trim removed 4 bases at V and 0 bases at J, leaving 10 bases unmatched. Germline CDR1 reads SGDLS; CDR2 reads YYNGEE. The CDR3 is 16 residues long. CDR3 bases: TGTGCCAGCAGCAACGGACAGGCTCCCCCCTCCTACGAGCAGTACTTC. Translated, it gives CASSNGQAPPSYEQYF.

The chain joins TRBV7-3 to TRBJ1-2, with 8 bases identical to TRBD1. The CDR3 contains 13 residues. Germline lookup yields CDR1 SGHTA and CDR2 FQGTGA. V dropped 5 bases and J dropped 8; count of bases not matched to a gene: 7. The CDR3 bases are TGTGCCAGCAGCCAGGGACAGGATCGAGGCTACACCTTC. Amino acids: CASSQGQDRGYTF. Together with reference TRBV7-3 and TRBJ1-2, the CDR3 gives the full variable domain: GAGVSQTPSNKVTEKGKYVELRCDPISGHTALYWYRQSLGQGPEFLIYFQGTGAADDSGLPNDRFFAVRPEGSVSTLKIQRTERGDSAVYLCASSQGQDRGYTFGSGTRLTVV.

V gene TRBV5-1 combines with J gene TRBJ2-3; D is ambiguous. The CDR3 extends over 15 amino acids. The germline V gene has CDR1 SGHRS and CDR2 YFSETQ. V lost 8 bases and J lost 0, with 16 bases in between. Here the CDR3 DNA reads TGCGCCAGTCGATATGAGGAAACTAGCACAGATACGCAGTATTTT. It translates to CASRYEETSTDTQYF.

This clone has just one count. The V call is TRBV5-1, the J call TRBJ1-1, with TRBD1 matching 7 bases. Unmatched junction bases numbered 10, after V lost 4 bases and J lost 4 bases. This CDR3 is 15 amino acids long. Germline CDR1 SGHRS, CDR2 YFSETQ. The CDR3: CASSPGTAQGTEAFF. CDR3 nucleotide sequence: TGCGCCAGCAGCCCTGGGACAGCCCAGGGCACTGAAGCTTTCTTT.

This clone was counted once. The rearrangement uses TRBV5-1 and TRBJ2-2, with D perhaps TRBD1 (6 bases). CDR1 and CDR2 from the germline V gene are SGHRS and YFSETQ. The CDR3 has 15 amino acids. V was clipped by 4 bases and J by 1 base, with 11 bases between them. CDR3 sequence: CASSILQGNTGELFF. CDR3 bases: TGCGCCAGCAGCATTTTACAGGGGAACACCGGGGAGCTGTTTTTT.

V and J are TRBV7-7 and TRBJ2-7, with D maybe TRBD1 (6 bases). The CDR3 sequence is 13 residues long. Trimming pared 3 bases from V and 3 bases from J, leaving 9 bases between. Germline V gives CDR1 SSHAT, CDR2 FNYEAQ (reference sequence). In DNA, the CDR3 is TGTGCCAGCAGCTTTGGACAGTACTACGAGCAGTACTTC. Its protein product is CASSFGQYYEQYF.

This rearrangement joins TRBV29-1 to TRBJ2-3; 10 nucleotides match TRBD1. J lost 2 bases, V lost 0 bases, and 8 bases had no gene match. Germline V CDR1 and CDR2: SQVTM, ANQGSEA. CDR3 length: 17 amino acids. In DNA, the CDR3 is TGCAGCGTTGAAGATCTGGGGGGACAGGGGACCACAGATACGCAGTATTTT. This translates into CSVEDLGGQGTTDTQYF.

The gene calls are TRBV2 and TRBJ2-5, with D uncertain. The tail of the sequence fits TRBJ2-7 better, so the J call may be wrong. Germline CDR1 reads SNHLY; CDR2 reads FYNNEI. The CDR3 contains 12 residues. The CDR3 coding sequence is TGTGCCAGCAGTCTTGTCTCCTACGAGCAGTACTTC. This codes for CASSLVSYEQYF.

The rearrangement links TRBV5-1 to TRBJ2-1, with 15 bases that match TRBD2. Losses at the gene ends were 0 bases for V and 4 bases for J; bases not matched to a gene: 2. There are 17 residues in the CDR3. Per the germline V gene, CDR1 is SGHRS and CDR2 is YFSETQ. CDR3 coding DNA: TGCGCCAGCAGCTTGGCTGGGACTAGCGGGGGGTACAATGAGCAGTTCTTC. As protein: CASSLAGTSGGYNEQFF.

In this sample, this clone turned up once. The chain employs TRBV29-1 and TRBJ2-1; D is undetermined. V lost 7 bases and J 0 bases, leaving 16 bases between the germline ends. Germline assignment: CDR1 SQVTM and CDR2 ANQGSEA. This CDR3 comprises 15 residues. The CDR3 spells CSETGDLSSYNEQFF. The CDR3 nucleotides read TGCAGCGAGACCGGCGACTTGAGCTCCTACAATGAGCAGTTCTTC.

The rearrangement uses TRBV4-1 and TRBJ2-5; TRBD1 is a possible D gene (5 bases). The DNA matches TRBJ2-7 better at its end, which makes the J call doubtful. From germline, CDR1 is MGHRA and CDR2 YSYEKL. This CDR3 comprises 14 residues. The CDR3 nucleotides read TGCGCCAGCAGCCAAGGTGAGACAGCCTACGAGCAGTACTTC. This codes for CASSQGETAYEQYF.

The V and J genes are TRBV2 and TRBJ1-4; 9 bases map to TRBD1. Germline CDR1 SNHLY, CDR2 FYNNEI. The CDR3 extends over 15 amino acids. J gave up 12 bases and V 1 base, and 9 bases lay outside the gene matches. The CDR3 DNA follows: TGTGCCAGCAGTGAAGTGGGGGACAGGGCTGGGCAACTGTTTTTT. It translates to CASSEVGDRAGQLFF.